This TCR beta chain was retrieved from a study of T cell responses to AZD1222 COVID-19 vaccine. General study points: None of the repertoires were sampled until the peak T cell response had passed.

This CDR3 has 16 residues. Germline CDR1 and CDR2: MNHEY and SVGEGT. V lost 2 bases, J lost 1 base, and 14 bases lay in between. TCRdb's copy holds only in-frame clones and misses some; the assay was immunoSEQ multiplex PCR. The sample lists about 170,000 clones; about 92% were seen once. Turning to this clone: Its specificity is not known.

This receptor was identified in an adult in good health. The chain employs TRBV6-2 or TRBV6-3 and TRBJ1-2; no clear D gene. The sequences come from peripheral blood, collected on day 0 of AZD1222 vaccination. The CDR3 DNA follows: TGTGCCAGCAGTTACCCAAGGACGGAGTTTAACTATGGCTACACCTTC. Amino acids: CASSYPRTEFNYGYTF.